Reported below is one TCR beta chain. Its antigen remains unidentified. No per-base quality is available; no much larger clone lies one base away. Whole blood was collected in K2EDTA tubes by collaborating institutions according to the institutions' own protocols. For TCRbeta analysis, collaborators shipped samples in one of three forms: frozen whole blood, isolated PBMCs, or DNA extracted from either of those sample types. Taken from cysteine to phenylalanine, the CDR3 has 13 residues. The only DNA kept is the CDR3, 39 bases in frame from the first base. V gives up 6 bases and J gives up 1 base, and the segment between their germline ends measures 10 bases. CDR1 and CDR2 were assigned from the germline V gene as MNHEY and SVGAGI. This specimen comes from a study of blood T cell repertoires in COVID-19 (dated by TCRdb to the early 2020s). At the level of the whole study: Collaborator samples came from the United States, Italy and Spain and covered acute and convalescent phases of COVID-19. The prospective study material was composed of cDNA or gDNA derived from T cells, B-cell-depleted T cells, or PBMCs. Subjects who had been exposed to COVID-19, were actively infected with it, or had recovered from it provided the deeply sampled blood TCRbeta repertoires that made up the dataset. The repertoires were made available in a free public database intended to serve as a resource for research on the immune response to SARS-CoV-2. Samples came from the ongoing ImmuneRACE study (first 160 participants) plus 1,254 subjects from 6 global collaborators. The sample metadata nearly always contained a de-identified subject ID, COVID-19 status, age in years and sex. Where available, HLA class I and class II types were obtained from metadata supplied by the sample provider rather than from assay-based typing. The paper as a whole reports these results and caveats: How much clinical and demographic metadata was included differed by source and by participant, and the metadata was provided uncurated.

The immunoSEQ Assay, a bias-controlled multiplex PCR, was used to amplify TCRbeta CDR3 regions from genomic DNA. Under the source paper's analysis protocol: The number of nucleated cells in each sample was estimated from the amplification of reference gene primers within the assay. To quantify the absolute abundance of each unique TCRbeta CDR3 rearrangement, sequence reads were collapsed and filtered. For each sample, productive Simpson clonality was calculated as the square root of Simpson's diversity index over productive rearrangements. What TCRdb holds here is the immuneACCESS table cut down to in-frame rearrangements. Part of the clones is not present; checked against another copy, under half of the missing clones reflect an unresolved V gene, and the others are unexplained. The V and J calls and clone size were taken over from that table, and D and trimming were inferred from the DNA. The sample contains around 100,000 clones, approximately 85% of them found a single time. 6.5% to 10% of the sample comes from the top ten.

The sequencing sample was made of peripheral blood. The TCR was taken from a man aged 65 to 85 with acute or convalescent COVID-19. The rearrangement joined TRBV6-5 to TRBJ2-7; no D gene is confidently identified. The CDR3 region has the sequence CASSPQQSYEQYF. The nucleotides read TGTGCCAGCAGCCCCCAACAGTCCTACGAGCAGTACTTC.